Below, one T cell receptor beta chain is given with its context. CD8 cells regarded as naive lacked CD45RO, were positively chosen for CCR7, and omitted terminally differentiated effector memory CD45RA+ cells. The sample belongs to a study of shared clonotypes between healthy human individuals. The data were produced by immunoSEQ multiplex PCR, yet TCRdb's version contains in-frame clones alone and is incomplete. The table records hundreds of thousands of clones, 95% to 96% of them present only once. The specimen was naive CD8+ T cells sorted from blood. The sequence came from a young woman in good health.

The CDR3 sequence is CASSGTVQRIGLAGADTQYF. The CDR3 bases are TGTGCCAGCAGCGGGACCGTACAGAGAATTGGACTAGCGGGAGCAGATACGCAGTATTTT. The rearrangement links TRBV7-8 to TRBJ2-3, with 13 bases that match TRBD2. There are 20 residues in the CDR3. Germline lookup yields CDR1 SGHVS and CDR2 FQNEAQ. Trimming cost V 5 bases and J 4 bases; bases outside gene matches: 18.